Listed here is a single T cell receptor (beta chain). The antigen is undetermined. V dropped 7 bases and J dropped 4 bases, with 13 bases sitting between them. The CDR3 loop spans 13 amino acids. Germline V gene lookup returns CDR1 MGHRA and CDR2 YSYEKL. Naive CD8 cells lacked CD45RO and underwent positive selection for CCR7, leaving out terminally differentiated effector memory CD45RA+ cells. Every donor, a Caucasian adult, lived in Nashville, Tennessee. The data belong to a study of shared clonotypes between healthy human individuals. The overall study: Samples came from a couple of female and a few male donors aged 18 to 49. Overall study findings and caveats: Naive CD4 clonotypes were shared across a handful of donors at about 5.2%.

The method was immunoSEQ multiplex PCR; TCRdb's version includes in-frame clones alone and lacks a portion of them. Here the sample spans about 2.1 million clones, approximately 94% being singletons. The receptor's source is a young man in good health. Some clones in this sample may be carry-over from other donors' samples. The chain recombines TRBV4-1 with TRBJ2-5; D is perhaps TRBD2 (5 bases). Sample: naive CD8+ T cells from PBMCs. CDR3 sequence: CASTVTEGETQYF. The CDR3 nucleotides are TGCGCCAGCACCGTGACCGAGGGAGAGACCCAGTACTTC.